Each of the 12 T cell receptor beta chains below was sequenced from the same sample in a study of blood T cell repertoires in COVID-19 (dated by TCRdb to about 2020). The method behind the library was the immunoSEQ multiplex PCR assay. TCRdb re-hosts the immuneACCESS table, in-frame sequences only. Its copies lack some clones; in the studies checked, an unresolved V gene accounts for under half of them, and the cause for the rest is not known. This sample gives under 200,000 clones in total; 85% to 90% of them show up just once. 6.6% of the sample lies in the top ten. Input material: PBMCs or T cells enriched from blood (not recorded which). The receptors come from a woman between 50 and 59 years old who had recovered from COVID-19.

The chain carries TRBV6-4 and TRBJ1-2, with 12 bases that match TRBD1. CDR1 MRHNA and CDR2 SNTAGT come from the germline V gene. CDR3 length equals 14 residues. The V and J ends lost 6 bases and 8 bases, in that order; junction bases with no gene match: 7. This CDR3 is CASRGQGAAKGYTF. CDR3 DNA: TGTGCCAGCAGGGGACAGGGGGCGGCGAAAGGCTACACCTTC.

The chain joins TRBV3-1 (or the pseudogene TRBV3-2) to TRBJ1-5; TRBD1 agrees at 7 bases. CDR1 and CDR2 (germline): LGHDT, YNNKEL (reference sequence). The CDR3 totals 12 residues. Trimming at V came to 2 bases and at J to 13 bases, leaving 5 bases not matched to a gene. The CDR3 here is CASSQLQGTQHF. CDR3 in DNA: TGTGCCAGCAGCCAATTACAGGGGACACAGCATTTT.

This rearrangement joins TRBV6-6 to TRBJ2-7, with TRBD1 matching over 10 bases. V lost 2 bases, J lost 5 bases, and 9 bases stayed unmatched. This CDR3 has 16 amino acids. Looked up from germline, CDR1 is MNHNY and CDR2 is SVGAGI (reference sequence). The CDR3 loop reads CASSYAPGTGVHEQYF. CDR3 nucleotides: TGTGCCAGCAGTTACGCCCCCGGGACAGGGGTTCACGAGCAGTACTTC.

V and J are TRBV6-2 or TRBV6-3 and TRBJ1-1, with D perhaps TRBD1 (5 bases). The V end lost 2 bases, the J end lost 6 bases, and 13 bases lay between the germline ends. From germline, CDR1 is MNHEY and CDR2 SVGEGT. The CDR3 is 14 amino acids. CDR3 DNA sequence: TGTGCCAGCAGTTACGAGGGGAGGTGGGCTGAAGCTTTCTTT. As protein: CASSYEGRWAEAFF.

The rearrangement uses TRBV4-3 and TRBJ2-1; 12 nucleotides align to TRBD2. The CDR3 consists of 20 residues. V was pared by 1 base and J by 8 bases, with 18 bases of the junction left unmatched. Germline CDR1 and CDR2: LGHNA and YSLEER. CDR3 sequence (DNA): TGCGCCAGCAGCCAAGTAGGGGGTGCGACTAGCGGGGGAGTAACAGATGAGCAGTTCTTC. It translates to CASSQVGGATSGGVTDEQFF.

In this sample, this clone turned up once. The V gene is TRBV4-3, the J gene TRBJ2-2; no reliable D call. V was pared by 6 bases and J by 5 bases, with 7 bases between. This CDR3 comprises 12 residues. The germline V gene encodes CDR1 LGHNA and CDR2 YSLEER. The CDR3 DNA follows: TGCGCCAGCAGTGCCGGGACCGGGGAGCTGTTTTTT. This translates into CASSAGTGELFF.

V is TRBV7-9 and J is TRBJ2-7, with TRBD1 matching 10 bases. Trimming took 1 base from V and 4 from J; bases not matched to a gene: 1. The CDR3 length is 14 residues. Germline V gene lookup returns CDR1 SEHNR and CDR2 FQNEAQ (reference sequence). DNA of the CDR3: TGTGCCAGCAGCTTAGGGGGACAGGGGTACGAGCAGTACTTC. Encoded protein: CASSLGGQGYEQYF.

The chain is built from TRBV7-6 and TRBJ2-5; D may be TRBD1 (5 bases). V lost 3 bases to trimming and J lost 1 base, with 12 bases between them. The CDR3 runs to 15 residues. Germline assignment: CDR1 SGHVS and CDR2 FNYEAQ. CDR3 protein: CASSFIDRFQETQYF. DNA for the CDR3: TGTGCCAGCAGCTTCATTGACAGATTCCAAGAGACCCAGTACTTC.

This clone was detected only once. V is TRBV4-3 and J is TRBJ1-2; 9 bases are a match to TRBD1. Germline assignment: CDR1 LGHNA and CDR2 YSLEER. The CDR3 contains 15 residues. The V segment lost 0 bases and the J segment 2 bases; nucleotides outside the gene matches: 1. In DNA, the CDR3 is TGCGCCAGCAGCCAAGAGGACAGGGGCAACTATGGCTACACCTTC. It yields the protein CASSQEDRGNYGYTF.

This rearrangement joins TRBV6-5 to TRBJ1-2, with 10 bases identical to TRBD1. CDR1 and CDR2 (germline): MNHEY, SVGAGI. The CDR3 is 15 amino acids. V lost 4 bases, J lost 6 bases, and 8 bases stayed unmatched. The CDR3 DNA reads TGTGCCAGCAGTTCCCCCGACAGGGGGCAAAATGGCTACACCTTC. Its protein is CASSSPDRGQNGYTF.

V usage is TRBV19 and J usage is TRBJ2-1, with 9 bases fitting TRBD1. J lost 6 bases, V lost 5 bases, and 8 bases had no gene match. This CDR3 is built from 15 residues. Germline assignment: CDR1 LNHDA and CDR2 SQIVND (reference sequence). CDR3 in DNA: TGTGCCAGTAGTGCCCGGGACAGGGCAGCCAATGAGCAGTTCTTC. It is translated as CASSARDRAANEQFF.

V and J are TRBV19 and TRBJ2-7; the D gene is possibly TRBD1 (6 bases). The CDR3 has 14 amino acids. CDR1 is LNHDA and CDR2 is SQIVND in the germline V gene (reference sequence). Trimming left V 5 bases short and J 0 bases short, with 11 bases between. This CDR3 reads CASSGQKSSYEQYF. DNA of the CDR3: TGTGCCAGTAGTGGACAGAAGAGCTCCTACGAGCAGTACTTC.